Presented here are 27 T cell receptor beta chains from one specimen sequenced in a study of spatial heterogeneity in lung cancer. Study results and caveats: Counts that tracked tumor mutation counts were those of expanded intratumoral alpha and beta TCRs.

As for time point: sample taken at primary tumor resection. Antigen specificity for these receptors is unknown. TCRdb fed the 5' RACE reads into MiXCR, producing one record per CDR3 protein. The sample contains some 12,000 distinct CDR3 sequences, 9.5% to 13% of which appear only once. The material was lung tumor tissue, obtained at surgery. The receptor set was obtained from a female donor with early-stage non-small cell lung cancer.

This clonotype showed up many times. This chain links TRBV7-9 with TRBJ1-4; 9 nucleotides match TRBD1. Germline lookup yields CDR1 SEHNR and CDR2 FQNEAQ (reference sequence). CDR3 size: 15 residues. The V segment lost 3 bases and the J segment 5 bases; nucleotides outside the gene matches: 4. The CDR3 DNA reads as TGTGCCAGCAGCTTGGGACAGGGAGGGAATGAAAAACTGTTTTTT. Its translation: CASSLGQGGNEKLFF.

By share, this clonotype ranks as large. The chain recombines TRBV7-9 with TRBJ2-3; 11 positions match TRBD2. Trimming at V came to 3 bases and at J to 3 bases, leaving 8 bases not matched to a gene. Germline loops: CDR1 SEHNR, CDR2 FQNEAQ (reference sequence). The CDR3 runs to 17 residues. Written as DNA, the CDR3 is TGTGCCAGCAGCTTCGGGACTAGCGGACTAGGGACAGATACGCAGTATTTT. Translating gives CASSFGTSGLGTDTQYF.

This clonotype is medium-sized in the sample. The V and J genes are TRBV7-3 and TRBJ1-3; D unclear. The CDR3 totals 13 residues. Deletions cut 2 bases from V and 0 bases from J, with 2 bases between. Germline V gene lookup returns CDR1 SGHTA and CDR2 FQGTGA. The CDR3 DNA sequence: TGTGCCAGCAGCTTAGGCTCTGGAAACACCATATATTTT. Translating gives CASSLGSGNTIYF.

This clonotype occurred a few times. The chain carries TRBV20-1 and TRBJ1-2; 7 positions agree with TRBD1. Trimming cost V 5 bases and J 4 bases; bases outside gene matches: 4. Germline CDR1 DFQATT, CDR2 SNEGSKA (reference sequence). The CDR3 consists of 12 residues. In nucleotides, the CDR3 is TGCAGTGCTGGACAGGTGCCCTATGGCTACACCTTC. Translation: CSAGQVPYGYTF.

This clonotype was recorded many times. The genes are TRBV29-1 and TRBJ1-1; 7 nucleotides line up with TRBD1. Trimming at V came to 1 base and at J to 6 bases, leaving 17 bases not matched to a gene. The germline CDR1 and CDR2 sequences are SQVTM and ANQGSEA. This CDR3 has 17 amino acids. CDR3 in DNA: TGCAGCGTTGAAGGATACGGGACAGCTATGATTTTTTCTGAAGCTTTCTTT. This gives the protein CSVEGYGTAMIFSEAFF.

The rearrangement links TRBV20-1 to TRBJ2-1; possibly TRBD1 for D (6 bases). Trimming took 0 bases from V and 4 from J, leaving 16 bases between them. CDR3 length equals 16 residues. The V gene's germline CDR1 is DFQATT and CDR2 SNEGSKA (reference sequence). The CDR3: CSARDGRQGSYNEQFF. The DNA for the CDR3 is TGCAGTGCTAGAGATGGACGGCAGGGGTCTTACAATGAGCAGTTCTTC.

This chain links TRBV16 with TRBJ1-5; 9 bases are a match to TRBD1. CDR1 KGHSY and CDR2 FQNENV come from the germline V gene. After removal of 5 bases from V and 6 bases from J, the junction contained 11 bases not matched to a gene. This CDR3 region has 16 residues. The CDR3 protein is CASSLDPGTGIQPQHF. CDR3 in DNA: TGTGCCAGCAGCTTGGACCCCGGGACAGGGATTCAGCCCCAGCATTTT.

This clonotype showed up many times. Here the CDR3 DNA reads TGTGCCAGCAGCTTAGCTGCCGGGACGATAGAGACCCAGTACTTC. It is translated as CASSLAAGTIETQYF. The chain joins TRBV7-2 to TRBJ2-5, with D tentatively TRBD1 or TRBD2 (5 bases each). This CDR3 has 15 amino acids. Germline V gene data show CDR1 as SGHTA and CDR2 as FQGNSA. V was clipped by 0 bases and J by 4 bases, with 12 bases between them.

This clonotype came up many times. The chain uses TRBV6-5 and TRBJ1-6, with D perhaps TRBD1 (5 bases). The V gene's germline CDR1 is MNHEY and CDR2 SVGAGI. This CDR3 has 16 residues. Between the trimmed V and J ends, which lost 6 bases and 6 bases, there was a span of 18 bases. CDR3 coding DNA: TGTGCCAGCAGCTCAGGTTTGGGGCAACCTAATTCACCCCTCCACTTT. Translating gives CASSSGLGQPNSPLHF.

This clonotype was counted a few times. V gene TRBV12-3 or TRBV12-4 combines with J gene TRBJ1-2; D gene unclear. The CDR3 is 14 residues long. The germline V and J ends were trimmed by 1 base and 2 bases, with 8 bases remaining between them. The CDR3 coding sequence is TGTGCCAGCAGTTTAGAAGGCAGCAACTATGGCTACACCTTC. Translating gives CASSLEGSNYGYTF.

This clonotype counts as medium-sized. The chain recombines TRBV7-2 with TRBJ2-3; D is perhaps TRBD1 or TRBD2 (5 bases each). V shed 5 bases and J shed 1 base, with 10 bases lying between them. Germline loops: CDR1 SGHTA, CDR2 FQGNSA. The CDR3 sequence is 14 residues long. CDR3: CASSPRDGTDTQYF. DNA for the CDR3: TGTGCCAGCAGCCCCAGGGACGGCACAGATACGCAGTATTTT. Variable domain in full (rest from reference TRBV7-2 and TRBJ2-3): GAGVSQSPSNKVTEKGKDVELRCDPISGHTALYWYRQSLGQGLEFLIYFQGNSAPDKSGLPSDRFSAERTGGSVSTLTIQRTQQEDSAVYLCASSPRDGTDTQYFGPGTRLTVL.

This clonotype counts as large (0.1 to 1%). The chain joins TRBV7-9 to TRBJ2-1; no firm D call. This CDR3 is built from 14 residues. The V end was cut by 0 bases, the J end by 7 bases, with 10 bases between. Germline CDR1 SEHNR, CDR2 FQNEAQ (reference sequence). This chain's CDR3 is CASSLAQARNEQFF. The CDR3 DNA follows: TGTGCCAGCAGCTTAGCGCAGGCCAGAAATGAGCAGTTCTTC.

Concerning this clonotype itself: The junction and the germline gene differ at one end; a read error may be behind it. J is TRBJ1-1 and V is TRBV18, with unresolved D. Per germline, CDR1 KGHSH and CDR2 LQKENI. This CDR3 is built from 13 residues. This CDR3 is CASSPGANTEALF. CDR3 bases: TGTGCCAGCTCGCCAGGAGCGAACACTGAAGCTCTCTTT.

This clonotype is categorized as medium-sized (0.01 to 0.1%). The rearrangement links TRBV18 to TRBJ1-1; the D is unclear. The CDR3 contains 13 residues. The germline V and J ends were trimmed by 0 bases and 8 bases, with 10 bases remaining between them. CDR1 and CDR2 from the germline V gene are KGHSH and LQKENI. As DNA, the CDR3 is TGTGCCAGCTCACCACCAGCTTTTACCGAAGCTTTCTTT. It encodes CASSPPAFTEAFF. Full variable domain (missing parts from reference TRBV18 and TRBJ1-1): NAGVMQNPRHLVRRRGQEARLRCSPMKGHSHVYWYRQLPEEGLKFMVYLQKENIIDESGMPKERFSAEFPKEGPSILRIQQVVRGDSAAYFCASSPPAFTEAFFGQGTRLTVV.

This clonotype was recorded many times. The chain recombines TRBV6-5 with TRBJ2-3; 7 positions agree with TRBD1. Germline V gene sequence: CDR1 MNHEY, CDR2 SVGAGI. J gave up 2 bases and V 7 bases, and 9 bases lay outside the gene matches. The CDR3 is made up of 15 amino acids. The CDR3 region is CASTRTGAPTDTQYF. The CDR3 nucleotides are TGTGCCAGCACCAGAACAGGGGCGCCCACAGATACGCAGTATTTT.

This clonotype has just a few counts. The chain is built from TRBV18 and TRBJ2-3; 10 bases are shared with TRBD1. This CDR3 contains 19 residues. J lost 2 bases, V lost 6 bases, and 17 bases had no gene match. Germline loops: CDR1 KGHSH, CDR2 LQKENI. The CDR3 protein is CASSLSTPSGQGTTDTQYF. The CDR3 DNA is TGTGCCAGCTCCCTGTCTACCCCTTCGGGACAGGGGACCACAGATACGCAGTATTTT.

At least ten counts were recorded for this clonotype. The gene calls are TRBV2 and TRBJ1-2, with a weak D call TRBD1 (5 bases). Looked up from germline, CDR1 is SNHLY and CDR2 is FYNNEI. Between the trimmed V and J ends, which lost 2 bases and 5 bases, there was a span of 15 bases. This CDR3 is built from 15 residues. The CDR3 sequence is CASSESLTGRYGYTF. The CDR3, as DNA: TGTGCCAGCAGTGAATCCCTCACAGGTCGATATGGCTACACCTTC.

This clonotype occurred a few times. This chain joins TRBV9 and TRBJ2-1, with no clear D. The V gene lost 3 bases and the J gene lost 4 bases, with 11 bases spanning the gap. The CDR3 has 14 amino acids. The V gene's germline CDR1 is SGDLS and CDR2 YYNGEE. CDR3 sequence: CASSATDGYNEQFF. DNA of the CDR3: TGTGCCAGCAGCGCAACGGACGGATACAATGAGCAGTTCTTC.

The CDR3 DNA reads TGCAGTGCTATAGGAGGGAGTAATGAAAAACTGTTTTTT. Protein: CSAIGGSNEKLFF. The chain links TRBV20-1 to TRBJ1-4, with unresolved D. Germline V gene data show CDR1 as DFQATT and CDR2 as SNEGSKA (reference sequence). V was cut by 4 bases and J by 4 bases, with 10 bases left in between. The CDR3 length is 13 residues.

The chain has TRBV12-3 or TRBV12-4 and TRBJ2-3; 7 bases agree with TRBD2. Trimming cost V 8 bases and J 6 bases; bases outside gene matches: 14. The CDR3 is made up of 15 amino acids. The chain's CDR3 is CASSTRGVGRDTQYF. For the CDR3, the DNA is TGTGCCAGCTCCACCCGGGGGGTAGGGAGGGATACGCAGTATTTT.

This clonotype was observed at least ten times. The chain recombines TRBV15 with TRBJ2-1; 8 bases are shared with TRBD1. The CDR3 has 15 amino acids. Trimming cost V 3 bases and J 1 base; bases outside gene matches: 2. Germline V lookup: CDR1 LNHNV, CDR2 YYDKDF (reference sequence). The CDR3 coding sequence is TGTGCCACCAGCAGCAGGACAGGGTCCTACAATGAGCAGTTCTTC. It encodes CATSSRTGSYNEQFF.

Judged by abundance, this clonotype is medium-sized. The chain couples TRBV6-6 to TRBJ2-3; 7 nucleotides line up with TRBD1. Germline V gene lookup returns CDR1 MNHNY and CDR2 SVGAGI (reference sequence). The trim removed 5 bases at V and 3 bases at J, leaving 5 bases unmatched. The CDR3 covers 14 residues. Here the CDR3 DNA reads TGTGCCAGCAGTCTGGGACAGAGGACAGATACGCAGTATTTT. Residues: CASSLGQRTDTQYF.

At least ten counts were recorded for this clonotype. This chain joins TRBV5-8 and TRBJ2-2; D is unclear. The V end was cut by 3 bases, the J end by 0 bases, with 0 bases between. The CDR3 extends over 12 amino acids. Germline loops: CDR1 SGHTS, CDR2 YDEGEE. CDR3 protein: CASSSNTGELFF. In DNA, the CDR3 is TGTGCCAGCAGCTCGAACACCGGGGAGCTGTTTTTT.

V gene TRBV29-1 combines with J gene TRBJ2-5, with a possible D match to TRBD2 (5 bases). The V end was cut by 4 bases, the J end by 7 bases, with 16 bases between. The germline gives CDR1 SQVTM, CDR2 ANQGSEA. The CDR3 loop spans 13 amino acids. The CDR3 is CSVVGTARGTQYF. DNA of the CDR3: TGCAGCGTTGTTGGAACGGCCCGGGGGACCCAGTACTTC.

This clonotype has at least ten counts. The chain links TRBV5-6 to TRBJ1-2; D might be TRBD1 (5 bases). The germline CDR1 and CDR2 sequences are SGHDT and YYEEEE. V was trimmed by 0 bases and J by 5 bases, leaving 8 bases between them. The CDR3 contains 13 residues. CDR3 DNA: TGTGCCAGCAGCTTGGCCCGGGGGTATGGCTACACCTTC. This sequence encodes CASSLARGYGYTF.

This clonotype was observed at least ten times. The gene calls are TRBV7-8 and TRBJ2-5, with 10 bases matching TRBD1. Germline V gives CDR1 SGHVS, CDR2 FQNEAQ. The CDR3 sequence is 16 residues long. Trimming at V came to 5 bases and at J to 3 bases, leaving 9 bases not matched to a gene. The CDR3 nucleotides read TGTGCCAGCAGCACTAACGACAGGGGGCTAAAAGAGACCCAGTACTTC. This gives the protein CASSTNDRGLKETQYF.

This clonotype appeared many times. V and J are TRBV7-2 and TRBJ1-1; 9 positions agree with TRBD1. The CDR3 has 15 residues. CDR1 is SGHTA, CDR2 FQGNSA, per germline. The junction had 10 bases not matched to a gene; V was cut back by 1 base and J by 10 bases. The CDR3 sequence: CASSLDTGTGRRAFF. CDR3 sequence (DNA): TGTGCCAGCAGCTTAGACACCGGGACAGGGAGGCGAGCTTTCTTT.